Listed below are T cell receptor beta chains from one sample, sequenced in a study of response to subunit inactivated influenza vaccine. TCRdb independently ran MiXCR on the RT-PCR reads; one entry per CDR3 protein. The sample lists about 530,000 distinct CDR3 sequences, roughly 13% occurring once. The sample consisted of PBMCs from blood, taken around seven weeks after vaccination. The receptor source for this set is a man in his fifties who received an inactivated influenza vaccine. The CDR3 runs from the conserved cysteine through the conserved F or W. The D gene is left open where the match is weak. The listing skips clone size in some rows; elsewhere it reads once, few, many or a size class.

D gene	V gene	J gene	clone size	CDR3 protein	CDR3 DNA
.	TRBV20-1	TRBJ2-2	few	CSARKGHSGTGELFF	TGCAGTGCTAGGAAGGGACACTCCGGAACCGGGGAGCTGTTTTTT
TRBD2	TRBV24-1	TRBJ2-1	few	CATSDPVAGAPGGPFF	TGTGCCACCAGTGACCCCGTAGCGGGGGCCCCCGGGGGGCCGTTCTTC
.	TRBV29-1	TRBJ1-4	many	CSVDVPVGFVVEKLFF	TGCAGCGTTGACGTTCCGGTAGGCTTTGTGGTGGAAAAACTGTTTTTT
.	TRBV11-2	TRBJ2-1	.	CASSKTRGSYNEQFF	TGTGCCAGCAGCAAGACTAGAGGTTCCTACAATGAGCAGTTCTTC
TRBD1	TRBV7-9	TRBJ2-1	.	CASSLPQQGKVEQFF	TGTGCCAGCAGCTTACCCCAACAGGGGAAGGTTGAGCAGTTCTTC
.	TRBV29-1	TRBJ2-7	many	CSVDGDNTYEQYF	TGCAGCGTTGATGGGGACAACACCTACGAGCAGTACTTC
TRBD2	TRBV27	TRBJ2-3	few	CASSFLGAGGPTDTQYF	TGTGCCAGCAGTTTCCTAGGGGCGGGAGGACCTACAGATACGCAGTATTTT
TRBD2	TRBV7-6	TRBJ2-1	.	CASSLVSGGSYNEQFF	TGTGCCAGCAGCTTAGTTTCGGGGGGGTCCTACAATGAGCAGTTCTTC
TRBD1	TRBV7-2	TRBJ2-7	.	CASRQGARWFYEQYF	TGTGCCAGCAGGCAGGGGGCGCGGTGGTTCTACGAGCAGTACTTC
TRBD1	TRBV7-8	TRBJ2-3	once	CASRGTGGELTDTQYF	TGTGCCAGCAGGGGGACAGGGGGCGAACTGACAGATACGCAGTATTTT
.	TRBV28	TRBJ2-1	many	CASSPIHNEQFF	TGTGCCAGCAGTCCGATTCACAATGAGCAGTTCTTC
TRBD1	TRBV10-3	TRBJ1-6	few	CAISIDRGGSPLHF	TGTGCCATCAGCATCGACAGGGGGGGCTCACCCCTCCACTTT
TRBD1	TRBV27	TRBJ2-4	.	CASSSTGAGNIQYF	TGTGCCAGCAGTTCCACAGGGGCGGGAAACATTCAGTACTTC
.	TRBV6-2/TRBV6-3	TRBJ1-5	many	CASSYGQGNQPQHF	TGTGCCAGCAGTTACGGGCAAGGCAATCAGCCCCAGCATTTT
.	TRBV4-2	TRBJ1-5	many	CASSQEVGVNQPQHF	TGTGCCAGCAGCCAAGAGGTAGGGGTCAATCAGCCCCAGCATTTT
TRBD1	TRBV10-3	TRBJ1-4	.	CATGQGVEKLFF	TGTGCCACCGGACAGGGCGTTGAAAAACTGTTTTTT
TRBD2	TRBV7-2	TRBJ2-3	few	CASSLGLSGATDTQYF	TGTGCCAGCAGCTTAGGCCTTAGCGGGGCTACAGATACGCAGTATTTT
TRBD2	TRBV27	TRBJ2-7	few	CASSEGTSGRSEQYF	TGTGCCAGCAGTGAAGGGACTAGCGGGAGGAGCGAGCAGTACTTC
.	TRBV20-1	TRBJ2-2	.	CSARGPLPGELFF	TGCAGTGCTAGGGGACCGCTCCCCGGGGAGCTGTTTTTT
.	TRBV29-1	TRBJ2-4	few	CTLAEDSVAKNIQYF	TGCACCCTCGCTGAGGACTCGGTAGCCAAAAACATTCAGTACTTC
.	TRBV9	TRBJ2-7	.	CASSVYGSTYEQYF	TGTGCCAGCAGCGTTTACGGGAGCACCTACGAGCAGTACTTC
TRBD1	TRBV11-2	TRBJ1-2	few	CASSFTGGPSRLNYGYTF	TGTGCCAGCAGCTTCACAGGGGGACCCTCCCGACTCAACTATGGCTACACCTTC